The clone carrying this T cell receptor (beta chain) was counted a few times. Other DNA sequences in the sample encode the same CDR3. Trimming stripped 6 bases from V and 0 bases from J, with 5 bases between. The germline V gene has CDR1 DFQATT and CDR2 SNEGSKA (reference sequence). The CDR3 extends over 11 amino acids. Generated by immunoSEQ multiplex PCR, the TCRdb table keeps only in-frame clones and is missing some. The sample carries 55,000 to 70,000 clones, 65% to 90% recorded once. This entry belongs to a study of OX40 agonist ivuxolimab in advanced cancers. The chain couples TRBV20-1 to TRBJ1-1; D call uncertain. The sequence was collected from an adult with an advanced solid tumor such as melanoma, head and neck, liver or kidney cancer. This sample comprised CD4+ or CD8+ T cells sorted from blood, obtained in a trial of the OX40 agonist ivuxolimab. The CDR3 region is CSARMNTEAFF. In nucleotides, the CDR3 is TGCAGTGCCCGGATGAACACTGAAGCTTTCTTT.